The sequence of this T cell receptor (beta chain) was determined in a study of cytomegalovirus exposure and HLA in healthy donors. Findings of the study overall: A later analysis showed that HLA-associated TCR beta chains had undergone more clonal expansion than equally common others. Follow-up analysis later connected one missense variant in DCLRE1C with trimming of TCR beta V- and J-genes.

In the PCR, 60 Vbeta and 13 Jbeta primers were used. Per the study methods: In a later analysis, the count reached tens of millions of unique TCR beta chains, with about 11 million shared. Assay: immunoSEQ multiplex PCR; the TCRdb copy retains only in-frame clones and omits some. The V and J calls and the clone size are those of that table, but D and trimming were determined from the DNA. The repertoire includes 100,000 to 150,000 clones, roughly three quarters of them detected once, and roughly 1% sits in the top ten. Comment on this clone: Its antigen remains unidentified.

The CDR3 contains 14 residues. V dropped 3 bases and J dropped 3; count of bases not matched to a gene: 2. CDR1 MGHDK and CDR2 SYGVNS come from the germline V gene. Sequencing was performed on PBMCs. The chain carries TRBV25-1 and TRBJ1-5; 7 bases are shared with TRBD1. The clonotype comes from a woman aged 60-70 years in good health and CMV-seronegative. The CDR3 loop is CASSDGTVNQPQHF. The CDR3 nucleotides read TGTGCCAGCAGTGACGGGACAGTCAATCAGCCCCAGCATTTT.